A single sample is the source of the 4 T cell receptor beta chains below, sequenced in a study of T cell repertoires in cytomegalovirus infection. TCRdb re-called the reads with MiXCR, one entry per CDR3 protein. This table holds some 700,000 distinct CDR3 sequences, less than 40% found once. Sequenced: PBMCs. These receptors were collected from a human donor in good health (CMV status not recorded). Some clones in this sample may be carry-over from other donors' samples.

This clonotype was detected only once. The chain employs TRBV4-1 and TRBJ2-7, with no clear D. This CDR3 has 15 amino acids. CDR1 is MGHRA and CDR2 is YSYEKL in the germline V gene. The V end lost 4 bases, the J end lost 4 bases, and 17 bases lay between the germline ends. CDR3 sequence: CASSRYARNSYEQYF. CDR3 bases: TGCGCCAGCAGCCGGTACGCCAGGAATTCTTACGAGCAGTACTTC.

The chain recombines TRBV9 with TRBJ2-5, with D possibly called TRBD1 or TRBD2 (5 bases each). The CDR3 spans 15 residues. The germline gives CDR1 SGDLS, CDR2 YYNGEE. V was trimmed by 4 bases and J by 5 bases, leaving 18 bases between them. The CDR3 DNA reads TGTGCCAGCAGCACTGGGGACCAACACGGGGAGACCCAGTACTTC. Encoded protein: CASSTGDQHGETQYF.

The chain links TRBV20-1 to TRBJ2-7; D perhaps matches TRBD2 (5 bases). The germline gives CDR1 DFQATT, CDR2 SNEGSKA (reference sequence). Trimming pared 0 bases from V and 10 bases from J, leaving 16 bases between. CDR3 length equals 13 residues. CDR3 amino acids: CSARDLLRAYQYF. CDR3 sequence (DNA): TGCAGTGCTAGAGATCTACTGAGGGCCTATCAGTACTTC.

The sample holds a few counts of this clonotype. The rearrangement links TRBV20-1 to TRBJ2-3, with D possibly matching TRBD1 (6 bases). The ends were cut back, 6 bases at V and 6 bases at J, with 13 bases in the middle. CDR1 and CDR2 from the germline V gene are DFQATT and SNEGSKA (reference sequence). CDR3 length: 12 amino acids. DNA for the CDR3: TGCAGTGCGGGGGCAGGGGTGGATACGCAGTATTTT. Translated, it gives CSAGAGVDTQYF.